This T cell receptor (beta chain) comes out of a study of T-cell reconstitution after alpha-beta-depleted transplantation in children. Whole-study findings and limits: T-cell numbers and diversity one year post-transplant derived largely from freshly generated T cells. About two months after transplant, alpha-beta T cells reportedly came from several hundred expanded graft clones. Surviving recipient T cells and thymic progenitors produced the high day-60 TCRbeta diversity seen in some patients.

This clonotype occurred a few times. What it binds is unknown. Unique molecular identifiers featured in how the TCRbeta library was prepared. TCRdb recomputed calls from the PCR reads with MiXCR, one row per CDR3 protein. The sample includes about 870,000 distinct CDR3 sequences, less than 20% of them seen just once. CDR1 and CDR2 (germline): SGHDT, YYEEEE. V dropped 2 bases and J dropped 1; count of bases not matched to a gene: 2. The CDR3 has 14 residues. The material sequenced was PBMCs, mostly from graft donor cells, taken 360 days after TCRalphabeta/CD19-depleted stem cell transplant. J is TRBJ1-1 and V is TRBV5-6, with TRBD1 identical over 7 bases. The origin of this receptor is a male patient between 10 and 17 years old who had a stem cell transplant for acute lymphoblastic leukemia, so the T cells may come from the graft donor. Here the CDR3 DNA reads TGTGCCAGCAGCTTCGAGGGGGCGAACACTGAAGCTTTCTTT. This codes for CASSFEGANTEAFF.